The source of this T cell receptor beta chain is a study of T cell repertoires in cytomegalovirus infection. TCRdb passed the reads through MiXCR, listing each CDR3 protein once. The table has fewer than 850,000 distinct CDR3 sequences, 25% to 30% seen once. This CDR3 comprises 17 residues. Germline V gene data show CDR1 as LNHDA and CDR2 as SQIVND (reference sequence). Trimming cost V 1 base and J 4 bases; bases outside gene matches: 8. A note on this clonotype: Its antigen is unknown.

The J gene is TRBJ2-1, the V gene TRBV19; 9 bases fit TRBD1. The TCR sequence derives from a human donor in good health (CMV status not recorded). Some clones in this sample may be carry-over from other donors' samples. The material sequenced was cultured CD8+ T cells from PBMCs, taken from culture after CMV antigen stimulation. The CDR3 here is CASSIVGDRVKYNEQFF. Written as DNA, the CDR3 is TGTGCCAGTAGTATAGTAGGGGACAGGGTGAAGTACAATGAGCAGTTCTTC. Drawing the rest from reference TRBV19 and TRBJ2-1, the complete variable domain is DGGITQSPKYLFRKEGQNVTLSCEQNLNHDAMYWYRQDPGQGLRLIYYSQIVNDFQKGDIAEGYSVSREKKESFPLTVTSAQKNPTAFYLCASSIVGDRVKYNEQFFGPGTRLTVL.